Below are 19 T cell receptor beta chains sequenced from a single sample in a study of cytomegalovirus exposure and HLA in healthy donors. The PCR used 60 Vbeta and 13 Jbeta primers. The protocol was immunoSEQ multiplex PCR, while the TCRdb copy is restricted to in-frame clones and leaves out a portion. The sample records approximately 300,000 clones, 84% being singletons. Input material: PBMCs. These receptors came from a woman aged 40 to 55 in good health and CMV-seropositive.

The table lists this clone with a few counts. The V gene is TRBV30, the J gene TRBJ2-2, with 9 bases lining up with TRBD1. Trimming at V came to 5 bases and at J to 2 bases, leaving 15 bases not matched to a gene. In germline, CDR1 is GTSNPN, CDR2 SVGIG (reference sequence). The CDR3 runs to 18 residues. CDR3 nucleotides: TGTGCCTGGGAGGCATTCTATATGGGACAGGGTAACACCGGGGAGCTGTTTTTT. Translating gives CAWEAFYMGQGNTGELFF.

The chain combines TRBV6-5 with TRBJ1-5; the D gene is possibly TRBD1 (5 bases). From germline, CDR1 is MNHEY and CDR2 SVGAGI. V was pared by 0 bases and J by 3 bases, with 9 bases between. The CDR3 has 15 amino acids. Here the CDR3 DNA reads TGTGCCAGCAGTTACTCGCAGGACATCAATCAGCCCCAGCATTTT. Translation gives CASSYSQDINQPQHF.

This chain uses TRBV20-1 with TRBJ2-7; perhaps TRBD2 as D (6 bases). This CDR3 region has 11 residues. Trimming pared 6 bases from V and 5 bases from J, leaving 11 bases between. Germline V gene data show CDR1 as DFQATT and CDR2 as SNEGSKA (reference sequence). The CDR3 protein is CSAPERDEQYF. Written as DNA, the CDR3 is TGCAGTGCCCCGGAGCGGGACGAGCAGTACTTC.

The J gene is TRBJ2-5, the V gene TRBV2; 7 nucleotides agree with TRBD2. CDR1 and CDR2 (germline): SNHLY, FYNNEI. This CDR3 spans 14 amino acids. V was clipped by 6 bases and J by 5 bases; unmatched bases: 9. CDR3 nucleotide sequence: TGTGCCAGCAGAGGCGGGAGAATTTCGGAGACCCAGTACTTC. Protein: CASRGGRISETQYF. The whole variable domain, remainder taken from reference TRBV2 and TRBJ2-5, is EPEVTQTPSHQVTQMGQEVILRCVPISNHLYFYWYRQILGQKVEFLVSFYNNEISEKSEIFDDQFSVERPDGSNFTLKIRSTKLEDSAMYFCASRGGRISETQYFGPGTRLLVL.

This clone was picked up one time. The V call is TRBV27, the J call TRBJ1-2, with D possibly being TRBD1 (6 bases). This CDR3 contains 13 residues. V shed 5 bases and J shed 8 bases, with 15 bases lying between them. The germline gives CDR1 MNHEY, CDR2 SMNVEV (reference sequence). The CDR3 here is CASSATGPGGYTF. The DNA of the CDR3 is TGTGCCAGCAGTGCTACAGGGCCTGGAGGCTACACCTTC.

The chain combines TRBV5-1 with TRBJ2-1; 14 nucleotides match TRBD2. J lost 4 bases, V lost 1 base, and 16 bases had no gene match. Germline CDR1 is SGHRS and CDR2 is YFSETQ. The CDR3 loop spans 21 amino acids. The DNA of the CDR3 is TGCGCCAGCAGCTTGTTACCGCGGCTGAGCGGACTAGCGGGAGGTTACAATGAGCAGTTCTTC. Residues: CASSLLPRLSGLAGGYNEQFF.

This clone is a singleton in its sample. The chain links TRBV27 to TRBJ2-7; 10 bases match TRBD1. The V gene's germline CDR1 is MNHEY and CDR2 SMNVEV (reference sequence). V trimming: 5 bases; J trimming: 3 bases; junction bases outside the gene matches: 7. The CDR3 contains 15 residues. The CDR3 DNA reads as TGTGCCAGCAGTAGACTCGGACAGGGGGACTACGAGCAGTACTTC. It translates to CASSRLGQGDYEQYF.

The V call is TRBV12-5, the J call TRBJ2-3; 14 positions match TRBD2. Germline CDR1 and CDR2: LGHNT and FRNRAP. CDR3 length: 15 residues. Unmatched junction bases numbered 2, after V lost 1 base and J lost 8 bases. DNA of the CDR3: TGTGCTAGTGGTTTGGGACTAGCGGGAGGGGGTACGCAGTATTTT. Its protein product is CASGLGLAGGGTQYF.

The CDR3 region has the DNA TGTGCCAGCAGTGGACCCGGGGGTCCAGAGACCCAGTACTTC. Its protein is CASSGPGGPETQYF. This chain links TRBV25-1 with TRBJ2-5; D is possibly TRBD2 (6 bases). The CDR3 is 14 amino acids. Germline V gives CDR1 MGHDK, CDR2 SYGVNS. The ends were cut back, 4 bases at V and 4 bases at J, with 13 bases in the middle.

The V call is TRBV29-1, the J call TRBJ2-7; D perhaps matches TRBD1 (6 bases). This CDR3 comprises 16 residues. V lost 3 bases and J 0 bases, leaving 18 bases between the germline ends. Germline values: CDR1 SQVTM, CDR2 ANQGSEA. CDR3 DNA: TGCAGCGTTGACAACAGGGACATCCCGAGCTCCTACGAGCAGTACTTC. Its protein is CSVDNRDIPSSYEQYF.

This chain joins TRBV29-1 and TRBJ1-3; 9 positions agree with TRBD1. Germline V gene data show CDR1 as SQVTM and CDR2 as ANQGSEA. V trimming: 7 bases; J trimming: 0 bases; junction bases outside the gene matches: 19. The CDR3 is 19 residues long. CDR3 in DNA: TGCAGCGCTATGGCCCCCGGGACAGGGTGGAGTAGCTCTGGAAACACCATATATTTT. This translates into CSAMAPGTGWSSSGNTIYF.

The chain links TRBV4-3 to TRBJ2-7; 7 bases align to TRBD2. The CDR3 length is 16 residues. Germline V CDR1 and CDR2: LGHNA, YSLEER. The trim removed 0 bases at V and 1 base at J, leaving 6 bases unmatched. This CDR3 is CASSQDRGLQSYEQYF. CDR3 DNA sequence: TGCGCCAGCAGCCAAGATAGGGGACTACAATCCTACGAGCAGTACTTC.

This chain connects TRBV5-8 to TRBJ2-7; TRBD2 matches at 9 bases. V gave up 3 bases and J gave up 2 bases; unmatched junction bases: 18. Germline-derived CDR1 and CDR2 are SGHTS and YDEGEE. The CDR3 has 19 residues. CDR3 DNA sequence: TGTGCCAGCAGCTCCGGAGCAGGCTCAGTTAGCGGGAGACCCTACGAGCAGTACTTC. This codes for CASSSGAGSVSGRPYEQYF. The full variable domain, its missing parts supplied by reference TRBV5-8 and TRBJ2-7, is EAGVTQSPTHLIKTRGQQATLRCSPISGHTSVYWYQQALGLGLQFLLWYDEGEERNRGNFPPRFSGRQFPNYSSELNVNALELEDSALYLCASSSGAGSVSGRPYEQYFGPGTRLTVT.

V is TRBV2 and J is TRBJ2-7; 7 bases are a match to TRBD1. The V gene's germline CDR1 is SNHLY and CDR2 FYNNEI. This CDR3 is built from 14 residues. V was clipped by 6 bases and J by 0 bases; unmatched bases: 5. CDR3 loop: CASRRTGLSYEQYF. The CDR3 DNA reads TGTGCCAGCAGGAGGACAGGACTCTCCTACGAGCAGTACTTC.

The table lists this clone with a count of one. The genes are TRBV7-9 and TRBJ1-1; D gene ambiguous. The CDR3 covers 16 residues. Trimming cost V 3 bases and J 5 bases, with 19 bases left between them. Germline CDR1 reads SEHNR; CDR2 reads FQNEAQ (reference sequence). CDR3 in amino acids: CASSFTESLLRTEAFF. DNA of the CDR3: TGTGCCAGCAGCTTCACGGAGAGCCTCTTACGGACTGAAGCTTTCTTT. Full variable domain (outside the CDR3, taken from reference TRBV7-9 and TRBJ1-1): DTGVSQNPRHKITKRGQNVTFRCDPISEHNRLYWYRQTLGQGPEFLTYFQNEAQLEKSRLLSDRFSAERPKGSFSTLEIQRTEQGDSAMYLCASSFTESLLRTEAFFGQGTRLTVV.

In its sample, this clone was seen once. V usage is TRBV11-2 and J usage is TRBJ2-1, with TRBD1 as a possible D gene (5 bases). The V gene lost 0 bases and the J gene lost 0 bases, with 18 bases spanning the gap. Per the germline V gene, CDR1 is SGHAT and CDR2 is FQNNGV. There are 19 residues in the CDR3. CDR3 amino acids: CASSLEDLGRGSSYNEQFF. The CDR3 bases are TGTGCCAGCAGCTTAGAGGACCTCGGAAGGGGAAGCTCCTACAATGAGCAGTTCTTC.

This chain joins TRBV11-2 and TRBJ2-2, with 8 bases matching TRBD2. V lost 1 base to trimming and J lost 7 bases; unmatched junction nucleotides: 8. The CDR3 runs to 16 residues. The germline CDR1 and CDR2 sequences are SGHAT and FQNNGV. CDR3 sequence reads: CASSLAGLARGGELFF. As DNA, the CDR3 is TGTGCCAGCAGCTTAGCTGGACTAGCCAGGGGCGGGGAGCTGTTTTTT.

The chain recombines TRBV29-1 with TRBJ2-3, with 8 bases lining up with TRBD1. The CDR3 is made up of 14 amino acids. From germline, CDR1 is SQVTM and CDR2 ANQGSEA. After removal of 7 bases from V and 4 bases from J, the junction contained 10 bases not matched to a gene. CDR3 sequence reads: CSADRDRSADTQYF. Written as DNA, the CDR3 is TGCAGCGCAGATAGGGACAGGTCCGCAGATACGCAGTATTTT.

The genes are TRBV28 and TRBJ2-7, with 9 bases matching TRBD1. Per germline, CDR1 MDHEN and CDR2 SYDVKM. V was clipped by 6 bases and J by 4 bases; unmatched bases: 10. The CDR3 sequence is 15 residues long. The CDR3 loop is CASSLTDRGKYEQYF. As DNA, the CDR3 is TGTGCCAGCAGCCTCACCGACAGGGGGAAGTACGAGCAGTACTTC. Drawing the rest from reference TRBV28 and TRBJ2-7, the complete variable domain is DVKVTQSSRYLVKRTGEKVFLECVQDMDHENMFWYRQDPGLGLRLIYFSYDVKMKEKGDIPEGYSVSREKKERFSLILESASTNQTSMYLCASSLTDRGKYEQYFGPGTRLTVT.